The table lists the clone carrying this TCR beta chain with many counts. What it recognizes is unknown. Time point: healthy volunteer bleed at 2 weeks. The template was total RNA from unfractionated whole blood. The data were obtained in a study of human T cells and chemical hapten exposure. Study overall: Per-sample TCR yield variation was attributed mainly to small pooled library volume differences. General study results and limits: There was no change with DPC sensitization in TCRs above 1 in 1000 frequency.

Looked up from germline, CDR1 is SQVTM and CDR2 is ANQGSEA. The CDR3 has 17 amino acids. Trimming took 2 bases from V and 2 from J, leaving 20 bases between them. The library put unique molecular identifiers onto individual cDNA molecules. In the authors' workflow: Per sample, the median was roughly 96,000 TCRs, with values from approximately 25,000 to 650,000. TCRdb analysed the RACE reads with MiXCR anew, one entry per CDR3 protein. The V and J calls come from TCRdb's annotation, not from the publication. The sample has just over 90,000 distinct CDR3 sequences, about 8.7% seen once. Material for sequencing was whole blood. This receptor was obtained from a female donor in good health. Some clones in this sample may be carry-over from other donors' samples. The chain combines TRBV29-1 with TRBJ2-3; the D gene is possibly TRBD2 (5 bases). The CDR3 is CSVEWMWRVTDTDTQYF. CDR3 nucleotide sequence: TGCAGCGTTGAATGGATGTGGCGGGTTACAGACACAGATACGCAGTATTTT.